The clone carrying this TCR beta chain has a handful of counts. The target antigen is unknown. The sample comes from a study of T cell repertoires in cytomegalovirus infection. Study-level background: Based on public TCR beta signatures, there were indications of CMV infection and of a matching HLA type. The study, taken as a whole, reports: CMV carriers with the relevant HLA were identified by cumulative public TCR beta family frequency. The study found HLA-C-restricted CMV-specific TCR beta clonotypes dominating the ex vivo response.

TCRdb redid the calling of the reads with MiXCR, one entry per CDR3 protein. Seen here are some 680,000 distinct CDR3 sequences, about 40% observed once, and the top ten hold about 2.8%. CDR3 length: 15 amino acids. Trimming took off 5 bases at V and 3 bases at J, with 16 bases between the two ends. Germline V gives CDR1 SGHAT, CDR2 FQNNGV. The sample was PBMCs. The sequence was collected from a human donor in good health (CMV status not recorded). Some clones in this sample may be carry-over from other donors' samples. This chain links TRBV11-2 with TRBJ2-5; possibly TRBD2 for D (5 bases). The CDR3 loop reads CASSPRRQEEETQYF. Here the CDR3 DNA reads TGTGCCAGCAGCCCCCGTCGCCAGGAGGAAGAGACCCAGTACTTC.